Below, one T cell receptor (beta chain) is given with its context. What it binds is not known. The entry originates in a study of response to subunit inactivated influenza vaccine. Each CDR3 protein is one row after TCRdb ran MiXCR on the RT-PCR reads. Among roughly 630,000 distinct CDR3 sequences listed, 14% were seen once. Findings and caveats of the study: Few new T cells, the authors suggested, are recruited by each seasonal influenza vaccination.

Specimen: PBMCs from blood, collected 14 days before vaccination. This clonotype was sampled from a man aged 50-60 years who received an inactivated influenza vaccine.

The CDR3 here is CSARDRGGTDTQYF. For the CDR3, the DNA is TGCAGTGCTAGAGATAGGGGGGGCACAGATACGCAGTATTTT. V is TRBV20-1 and J is TRBJ2-3; D possibly uses TRBD1 or TRBD2 (6 bases each). Trimming shortened V by 0 bases and J by 1 base, and 8 bases separated the two germline ends. This CDR3 has 14 amino acids. Germline V gene data show CDR1 as DFQATT and CDR2 as SNEGSKA (reference sequence).